This entry describes one T cell receptor (beta chain). Its antigen remains unknown. The use of a sample-barcoded 5' primer and a J-beta primer mix characterized a second PCR of about 6 to 12 cycles. Every single cDNA molecule received a tag from a template-switch adaptor with 12 random nucleotides. MiXCR was run by TCRdb on the 5' RACE reads, yielding one entry per CDR3 protein. The top ten hold roughly 12% of the sample, which has 850,000 to 1,000,000 distinct CDR3 sequences, around 46% seen once. In germline, CDR1 is ENHRY, CDR2 SYGVKD. V was clipped by 8 bases and J by 0 bases, with 9 bases between them. CDR3 length: 13 amino acids. These data originate in a study of blood T cells in healthy people across ages. General study findings and limits: Observed TCR beta diversity per million T cells went down as age went up. This fall followed a roughly linear course with age.

PBMCs numbering at least 6 million were isolated per sample. This clonotype was obtained from a man younger than 40 in good health. The rearrangement links TRBV10-3 to TRBJ2-3; weak D call: TRBD2 (6 bases). Sequencing used blood. As DNA, the CDR3 is TGTGCCATCTGCGGGGCTAGCACAGATACGCAGTATTTT. This gives the protein CAICGASTDTQYF.